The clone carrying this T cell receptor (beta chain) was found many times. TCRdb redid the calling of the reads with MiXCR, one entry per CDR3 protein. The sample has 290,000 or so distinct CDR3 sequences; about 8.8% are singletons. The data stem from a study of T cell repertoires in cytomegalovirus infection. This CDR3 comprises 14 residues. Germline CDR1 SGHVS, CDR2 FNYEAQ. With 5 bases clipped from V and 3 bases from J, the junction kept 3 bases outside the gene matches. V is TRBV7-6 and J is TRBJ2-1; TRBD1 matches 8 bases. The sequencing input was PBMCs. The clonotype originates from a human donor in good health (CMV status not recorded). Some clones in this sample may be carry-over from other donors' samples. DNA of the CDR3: TGTGCCAGCAGCCCGGGACAGGTCTACAATGAGCAGTTCTTC. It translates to CASSPGQVYNEQFF.